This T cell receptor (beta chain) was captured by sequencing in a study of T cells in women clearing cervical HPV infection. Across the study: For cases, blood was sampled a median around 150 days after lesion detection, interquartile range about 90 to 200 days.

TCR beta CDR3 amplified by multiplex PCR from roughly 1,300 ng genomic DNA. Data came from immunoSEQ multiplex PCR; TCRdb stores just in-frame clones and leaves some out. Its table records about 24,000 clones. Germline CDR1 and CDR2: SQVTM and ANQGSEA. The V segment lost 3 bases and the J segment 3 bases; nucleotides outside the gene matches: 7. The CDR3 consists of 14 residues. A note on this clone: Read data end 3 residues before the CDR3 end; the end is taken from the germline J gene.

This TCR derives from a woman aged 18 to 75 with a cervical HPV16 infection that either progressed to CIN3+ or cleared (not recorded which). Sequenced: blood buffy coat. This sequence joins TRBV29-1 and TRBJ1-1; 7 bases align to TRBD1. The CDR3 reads CSVETTGADTEAFF. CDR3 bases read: TGCAGCGTTGAGACTACAGGGGCTGACACTGAA. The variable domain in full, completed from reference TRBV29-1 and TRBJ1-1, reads SAVISQKPSRDICQRGTSLTIQCQVDSQVTMMFWYRQQPGQSLTLIATANQGSEATYESGFVIDKFPISRPNLTFSTLTVSNMSPEDSSIYLCSVETTGADTEAFFGQGTRLTVV.